One and the same sample provided the 8 T cell receptor beta chains below, sequenced in a study of blood T cell repertoires in COVID-19. This table comes from immunoSEQ multiplex PCR, and its TCRdb copy is limited to in-frame clones, with some not included. The sample contains hundreds of thousands of clones, about 87% of which appear only once. Sequences were obtained from PBMCs or T cells enriched from blood (not recorded which). All receptors come from a woman between 45 and 65 years old who had recovered from COVID-19.

This clone is a singleton in its sample. The chain employs TRBV9 and TRBJ2-1, with 10 bases lining up with TRBD2. Germline V lookup: CDR1 SGDLS, CDR2 YYNGEE. The CDR3 extends over 16 amino acids. V lost 4 bases and J lost 4; bases outside the gene matches: 8. CDR3 coding DNA: TGTGCCAGCAGCCTGTCCGGGACTAGCGCGTACAATGAGCAGTTCTTC. Protein: CASSLSGTSAYNEQFF.

The chain has TRBV19 and TRBJ2-1; a possible D gene is TRBD2 (5 bases). Germline values: CDR1 LNHDA, CDR2 SQIVND (reference sequence). The V end was cut by 6 bases, the J end by 5 bases, with 17 bases between. The CDR3 totals 15 residues. CDR3 sequence: CASRTSGLANNEQFF. DNA of the CDR3: TGTGCCAGTAGGACCTCTGGACTGGCGAACAATGAGCAGTTCTTC.

Here the CDR3 DNA reads TGCGCCAGCAAGGCCCAACGACTAGCGGTACATGAGTTCTATGAGCAGTTCTTC. Translated, it gives CASKAQRLAVHEFYEQFF. The rearrangement uses TRBV10-1 and TRBJ2-1, with 9 bases identical to TRBD2. J was trimmed by 8 bases and V by 7 bases; bases with no gene match: 21. Germline lookup yields CDR1 WNHNN and CDR2 SYGVQD (reference sequence). This CDR3 is 18 amino acids long.

The rearrangement links TRBV7-2 to TRBJ1-4; 8 bases are shared with TRBD1. The germline V gene has CDR1 SGHTA and CDR2 FQGNSA. The CDR3 contains 14 residues. V trimming: 6 bases; J trimming: 8 bases; junction bases outside the gene matches: 8. CDR3 residues: CASSPTGAEEKLFF. The CDR3 region has the DNA TGTGCCAGCAGTCCGACAGGGGCTGAGGAAAAACTGTTTTTT.

The chain is built from TRBV18 and TRBJ2-5, with D tentatively TRBD1 (5 bases). CDR3 length equals 13 residues. Germline CDR1 KGHSH, CDR2 LQKENI. Trimming took 5 bases from V and 2 from J, leaving 9 bases between them. The CDR3 loop reads CASSRGRQETQYF. The DNA of the CDR3 is TGTGCCAGCTCAAGGGGCAGGCAAGAGACCCAGTACTTC.

V gene TRBV6-5 combines with J gene TRBJ2-2; D not certain. In germline, CDR1 is MNHEY, CDR2 SVGAGI. This CDR3 is 13 amino acids long. Trimming stripped 6 bases from V and 7 bases from J, with 12 bases between. The CDR3 protein is CASSSGLVGELFF. DNA for the CDR3: TGTGCCAGCAGCTCTGGGCTTGTCGGGGAGCTGTTTTTT.

The chain links TRBV7-9 to TRBJ2-1, with 10 bases fitting TRBD2. This CDR3 is built from 17 residues. Germline CDR1 and CDR2: SEHNR and FQNEAQ (reference sequence). J lost 0 bases, V lost 5 bases, and 7 bases had no gene match. The chain's CDR3 is CASSGGLADISYNEQFF. The CDR3 nucleotides are TGTGCCAGCAGCGGCGGACTAGCGGACATCTCCTACAATGAGCAGTTCTTC. Drawing the rest from reference TRBV7-9 and TRBJ2-1, the complete variable domain is DTGVSQNPRHKITKRGQNVTFRCDPISEHNRLYWYRQTLGQGPEFLTYFQNEAQLEKSRLLSDRFSAERPKGSFSTLEIQRTEQGDSAMYLCASSGGLADISYNEQFFGPGTRLTVL.

The chain joins TRBV19 to TRBJ2-1; D is possibly TRBD2 (6 bases). Germline lookup yields CDR1 LNHDA and CDR2 SQIVND (reference sequence). The CDR3 runs 14 residues. With 2 bases removed from V and 3 bases from J, the gap between germline ends came to 8 bases. For the CDR3, the DNA is TGTGCCAGTAGTATAATAGCGGACTACAATGAGCAGTTCTTC. The encoded protein is CASSIIADYNEQFF.